This T cell receptor beta chain was observed in a study of cytomegalovirus exposure and HLA in healthy donors. The primer mix had 60 Vbeta and 13 Jbeta primers. Some clones are missing from TCRdb's copy, which holds only in-frame ones; the method was immunoSEQ multiplex PCR. The sample records 150,000 to 180,000 clones, less than 85% being singletons. Germline-derived CDR1 and CDR2 are SEHNR and FQNEAQ (reference sequence). The CDR3 is made up of 14 amino acids. V lost 11 bases and J lost 0, with 11 bases in between. This receptor was taken from a woman aged 45-59 years in good health and CMV-seropositive. Material: PBMCs. The J gene is TRBJ2-6, the V gene TRBV7-9; D might be TRBD2 (6 bases). CDR3 amino acids: CALRRGSGANVLTF. The CDR3 DNA follows: TGTGCCCTACGGAGGGGCTCTGGGGCCAACGTCCTGACTTTC.